This T cell receptor (beta chain) was identified in a study of T-cell reconstitution after alpha-beta-depleted transplantation in children. Comments on this clonotype: Its antigen is undetermined.

General study points: Newly produced T cells mostly accounted for T-cell counts and diversity one year post-transplant. Surviving recipient cells, namely T cells and thymic progenitors, were the source of high day-60 TCRbeta diversity in some patients. Expanded graft clones numbering several hundred reportedly gave rise to alpha-beta T cells about two months after transplant.

Unique molecular identifiers featured in how the TCRbeta library was prepared. TCRdb fed the PCR reads into MiXCR, producing one record per CDR3 protein. The sample records about a million distinct CDR3 sequences, 25% to 35% being singletons. CDR3 length: 17 amino acids. V trimming: 2 bases; J trimming: 4 bases; junction bases outside the gene matches: 10. Germline loops: CDR1 SGHTA, CDR2 FQGNSA. Sequenced here: PBMCs, mostly from graft donor cells, sampled 360 days after TCRalphabeta/CD19-depleted stem cell transplant. The receptor's source is a boy less than two years old who had a stem cell transplant for SCID, so the T cells may come from the graft donor. J is TRBJ2-3 and V is TRBV7-2; 9 bases match TRBD2. This CDR3 reads CASSLIWAGGPSDTQYF. The CDR3 region has the DNA TGTGCCAGCAGCTTAATATGGGCGGGGGGGCCCTCAGATACGCAGTATTTT.